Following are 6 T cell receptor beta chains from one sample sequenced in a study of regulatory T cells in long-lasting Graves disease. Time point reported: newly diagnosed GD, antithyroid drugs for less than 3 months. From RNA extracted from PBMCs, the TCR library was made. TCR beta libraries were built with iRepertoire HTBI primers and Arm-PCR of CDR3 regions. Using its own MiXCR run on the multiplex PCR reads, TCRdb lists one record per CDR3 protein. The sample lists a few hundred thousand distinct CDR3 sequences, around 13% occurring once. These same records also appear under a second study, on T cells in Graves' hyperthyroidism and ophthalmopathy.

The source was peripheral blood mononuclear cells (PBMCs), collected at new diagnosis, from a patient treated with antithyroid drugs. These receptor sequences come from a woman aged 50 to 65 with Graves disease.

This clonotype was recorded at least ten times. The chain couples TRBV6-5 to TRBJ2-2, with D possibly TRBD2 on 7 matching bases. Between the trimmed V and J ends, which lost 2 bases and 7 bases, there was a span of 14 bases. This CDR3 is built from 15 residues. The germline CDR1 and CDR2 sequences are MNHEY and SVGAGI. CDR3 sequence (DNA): TGTGCCAGCAGTTACCCCAAGGGGGGGGTCGGGGAGCTGTTTTTT. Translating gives CASSYPKGGVGELFF.

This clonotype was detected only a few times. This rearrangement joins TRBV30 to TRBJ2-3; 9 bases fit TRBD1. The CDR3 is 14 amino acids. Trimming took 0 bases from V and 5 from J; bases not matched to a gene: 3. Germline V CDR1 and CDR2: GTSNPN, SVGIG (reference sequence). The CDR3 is CAWSVQGAQDTQYF. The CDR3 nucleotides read TGTGCCTGGAGTGTACAGGGGGCGCAAGATACGCAGTATTTT.

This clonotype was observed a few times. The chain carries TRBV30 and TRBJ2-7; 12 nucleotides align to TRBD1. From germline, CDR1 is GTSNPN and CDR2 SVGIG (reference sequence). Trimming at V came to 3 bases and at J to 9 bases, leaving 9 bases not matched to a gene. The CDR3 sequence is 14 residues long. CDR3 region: CAWSRGQGAVWQYF. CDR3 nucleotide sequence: TGTGCCTGGAGCCGGGGACAGGGGGCCGTTTGGCAGTACTTC.

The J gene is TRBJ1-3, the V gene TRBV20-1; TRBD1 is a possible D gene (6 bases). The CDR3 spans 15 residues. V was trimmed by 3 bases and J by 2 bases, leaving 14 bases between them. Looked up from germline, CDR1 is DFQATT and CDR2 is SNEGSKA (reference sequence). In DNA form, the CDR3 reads TGCAGTGCTAGGGACAGCCGGAGCCCTGGAAACACCATATATTTT. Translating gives CSARDSRSPGNTIYF.

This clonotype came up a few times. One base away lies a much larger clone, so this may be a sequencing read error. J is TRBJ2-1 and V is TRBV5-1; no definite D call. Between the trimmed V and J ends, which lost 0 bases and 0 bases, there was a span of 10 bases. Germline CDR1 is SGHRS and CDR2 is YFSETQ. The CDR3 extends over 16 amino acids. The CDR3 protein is CASSLVVGSSYNEQFF. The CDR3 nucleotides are TGCGCCAGCAGCTTGGTTGTGGGAAGCTCCTACAATGAGCAGTTCTTC.

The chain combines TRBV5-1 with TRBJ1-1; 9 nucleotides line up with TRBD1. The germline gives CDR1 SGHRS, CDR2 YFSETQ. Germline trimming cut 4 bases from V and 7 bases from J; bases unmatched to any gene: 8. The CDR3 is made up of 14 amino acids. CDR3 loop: CASSRGQGGNEAFF. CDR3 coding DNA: TGCGCCAGCAGCCGGGGACAGGGAGGTAATGAAGCTTTCTTT.